This T cell receptor beta chain stems from a study of cytomegalovirus exposure and HLA in healthy donors. The study, taken as a whole, reports: In a later analysis, CMV-associated beta chains were mostly HLA-associated, it appeared. 87-base-pair reads could not separate some V segments, including TRBV6-2 and TRBV6-3. Associated with cytomegalovirus, according to the listing, were fewer than 200 TCR beta chains. TCR beta sequences reportedly predicted most subjects' HLA-A and HLA-B alleles accurately.

This CDR3 region has 14 residues. The J segment lost 12 bases and the V segment lost 1 base, leaving 9 bases of the junction unmatched. Germline assignment: CDR1 LNHDA and CDR2 SQIVND (reference sequence). The PCR made use of 60 Vbeta and 13 Jbeta primers. Assay: immunoSEQ multiplex PCR; the TCRdb copy retains only in-frame clones and omits some. The repertoire holds roughly 110,000 clones, with roughly 82% as singletons. This clone showed up just a few times. Antigen unknown. This TCR came from a man aged 30 to 39 in good health and CMV-seropositive. The chain recombines TRBV19 with TRBJ2-4; 7 bases align to TRBD2. The sequenced sample consisted of PBMCs. CDR3 DNA sequence: TGTGCCAGTAGTATAGGAGCGGGGAGAGACAGTCAGTACTTC. Translating it yields CASSIGAGRDSQYF.